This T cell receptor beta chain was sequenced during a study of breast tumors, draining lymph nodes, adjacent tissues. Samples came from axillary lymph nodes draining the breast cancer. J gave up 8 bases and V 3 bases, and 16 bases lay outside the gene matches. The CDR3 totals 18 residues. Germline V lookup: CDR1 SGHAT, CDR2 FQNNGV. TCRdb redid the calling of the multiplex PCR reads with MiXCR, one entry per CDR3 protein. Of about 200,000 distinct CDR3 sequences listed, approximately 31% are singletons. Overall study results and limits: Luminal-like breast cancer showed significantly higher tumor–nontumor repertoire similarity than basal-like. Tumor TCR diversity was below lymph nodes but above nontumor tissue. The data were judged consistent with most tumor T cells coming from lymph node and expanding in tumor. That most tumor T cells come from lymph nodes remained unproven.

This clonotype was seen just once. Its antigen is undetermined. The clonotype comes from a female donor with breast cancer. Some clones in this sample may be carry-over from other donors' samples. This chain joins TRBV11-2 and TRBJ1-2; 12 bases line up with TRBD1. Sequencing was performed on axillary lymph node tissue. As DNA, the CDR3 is TGTGCCAGCAGCTTTGCGAGTCTGAGTTTGGGACAGGGGGCAGGCTACACCTTC. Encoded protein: CASSFASLSLGQGAGYTF.